This T cell receptor beta chain appears in the sequencing data of a study of OX40 agonist ivuxolimab in advanced cancers. Study in general: An agonistic human IgG2 monoclonal antibody against OX40 (CD134) was given. Hepatocellular carcinoma, melanoma, renal cell or head and neck cancer affected the dose-escalation patients. Patients received intravenous ivuxolimab every 2 weeks at 0.01 to 10 mg/kg. Study results and limitations: CD8+ T cells averaged more expanded clones than CD4+.

This CDR3 region has 15 residues. Germline V gene data show CDR1 as MNHNS and CDR2 as SASEGT. Trimming removed 0 bases at V and 4 bases at J, with 12 bases between. Sequenced by immunoSEQ multiplex PCR; TCRdb stores in-frame clones only, minus some. This table holds 30,000 to 45,000 clones, approximately 78% found once. This clone appeared once. The antigen is unknown. The origin of this receptor is an adult with an advanced solid tumor such as melanoma, head and neck, liver or kidney cancer. This specimen was CD4+ or CD8+ T cells sorted from blood, taken in a trial of the OX40 agonist ivuxolimab. V usage is TRBV6-1 and J usage is TRBJ1-1; D remains unclear. The CDR3 DNA reads as TGTGCCAGCAGTGAAGCGGGGATTTCGGGCACTGAAGCTTTCTTT. It encodes CASSEAGISGTEAFF.